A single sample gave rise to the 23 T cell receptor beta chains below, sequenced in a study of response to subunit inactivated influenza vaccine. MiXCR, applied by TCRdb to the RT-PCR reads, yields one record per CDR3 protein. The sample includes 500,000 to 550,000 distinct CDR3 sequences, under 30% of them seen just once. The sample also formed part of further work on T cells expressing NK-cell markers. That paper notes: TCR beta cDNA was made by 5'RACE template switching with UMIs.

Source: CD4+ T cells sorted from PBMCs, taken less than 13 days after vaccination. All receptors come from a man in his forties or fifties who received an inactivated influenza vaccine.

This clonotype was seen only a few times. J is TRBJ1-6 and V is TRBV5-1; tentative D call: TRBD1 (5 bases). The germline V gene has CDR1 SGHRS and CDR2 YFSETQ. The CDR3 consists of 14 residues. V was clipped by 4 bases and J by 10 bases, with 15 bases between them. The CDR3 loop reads CASSDGTSLSPLHF. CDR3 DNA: TGCGCCAGCAGCGACGGGACCTCTCTCTCACCCCTCCACTTT.

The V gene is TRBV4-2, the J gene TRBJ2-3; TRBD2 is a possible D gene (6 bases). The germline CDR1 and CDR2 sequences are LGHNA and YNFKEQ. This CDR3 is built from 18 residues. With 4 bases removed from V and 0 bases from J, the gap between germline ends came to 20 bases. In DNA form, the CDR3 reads TGTGCCAGCAGCCCAGCGTCCCGCGGGGCTTCTAGCACAGATACGCAGTATTTT. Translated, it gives CASSPASRGASSTDTQYF.

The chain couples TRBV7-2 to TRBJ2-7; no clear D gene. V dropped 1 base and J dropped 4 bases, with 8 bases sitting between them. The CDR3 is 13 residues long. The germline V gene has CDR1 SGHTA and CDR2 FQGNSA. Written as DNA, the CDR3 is TGTGCCAGCAGCTTAGTTGATGGATACGAGCAGTACTTC. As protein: CASSLVDGYEQYF.

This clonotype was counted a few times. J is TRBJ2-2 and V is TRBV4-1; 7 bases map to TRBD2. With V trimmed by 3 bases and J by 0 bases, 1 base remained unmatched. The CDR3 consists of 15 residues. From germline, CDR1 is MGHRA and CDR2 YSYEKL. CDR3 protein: CASSQRGTNTGELFF. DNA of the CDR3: TGCGCCAGCAGCCAGCGGGGGACGAACACCGGGGAGCTGTTTTTT.

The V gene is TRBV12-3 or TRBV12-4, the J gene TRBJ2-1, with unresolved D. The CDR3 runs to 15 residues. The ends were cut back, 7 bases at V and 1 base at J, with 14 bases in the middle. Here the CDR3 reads CASTLGVGSYNEQFF. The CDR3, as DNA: TGTGCCAGCACTCTTGGGGTAGGATCCTACAATGAGCAGTTCTTC.

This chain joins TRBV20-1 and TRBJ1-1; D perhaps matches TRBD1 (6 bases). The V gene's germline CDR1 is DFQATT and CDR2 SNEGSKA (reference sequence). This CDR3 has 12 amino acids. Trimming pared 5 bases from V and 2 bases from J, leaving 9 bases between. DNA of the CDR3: TGCAGTGCTGCCAGGGGAAACACTGAAGCTTTCTTT. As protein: CSAARGNTEAFF.

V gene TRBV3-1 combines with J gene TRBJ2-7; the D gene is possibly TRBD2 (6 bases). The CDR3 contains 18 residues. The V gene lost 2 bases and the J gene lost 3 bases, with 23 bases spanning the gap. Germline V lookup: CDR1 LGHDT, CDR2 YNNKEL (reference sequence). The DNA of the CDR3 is TGTGCCAGCAGCCAACTACCCCCCAGCGGGCGGGGTTTCTACGAGCAGTACTTC. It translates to CASSQLPPSGRGFYEQYF.

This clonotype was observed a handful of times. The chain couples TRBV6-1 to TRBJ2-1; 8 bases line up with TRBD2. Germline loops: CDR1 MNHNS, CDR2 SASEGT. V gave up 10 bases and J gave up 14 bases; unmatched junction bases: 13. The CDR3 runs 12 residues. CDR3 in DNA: TGTGCCACCCAAAGAGACGGGGGGGCGGAGTTCTTC. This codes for CATQRDGGAEFF.

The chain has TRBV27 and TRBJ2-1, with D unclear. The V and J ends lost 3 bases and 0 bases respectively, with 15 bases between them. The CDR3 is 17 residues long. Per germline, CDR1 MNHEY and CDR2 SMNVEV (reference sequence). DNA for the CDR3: TGTGCCAGCAGTTTCAGGACCATTAACTACTCCTACAATGAGCAGTTCTTC. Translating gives CASSFRTINYSYNEQFF.

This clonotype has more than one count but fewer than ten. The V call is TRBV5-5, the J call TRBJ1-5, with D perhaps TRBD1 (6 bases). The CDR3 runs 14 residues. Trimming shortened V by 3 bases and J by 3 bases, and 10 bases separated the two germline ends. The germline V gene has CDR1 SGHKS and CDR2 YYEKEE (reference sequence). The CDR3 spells CASSSGQLNQPQHF. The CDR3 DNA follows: TGTGCCAGCAGCTCAGGACAGCTCAATCAGCCCCAGCATTTT.

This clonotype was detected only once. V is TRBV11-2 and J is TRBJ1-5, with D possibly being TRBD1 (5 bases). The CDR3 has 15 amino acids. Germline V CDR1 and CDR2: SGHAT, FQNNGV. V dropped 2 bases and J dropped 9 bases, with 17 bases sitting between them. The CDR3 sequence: CASSLTWDGGSPQHF. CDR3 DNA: TGTGCCAGCAGCTTAACCTGGGATGGGGGTTCGCCCCAGCATTTT.

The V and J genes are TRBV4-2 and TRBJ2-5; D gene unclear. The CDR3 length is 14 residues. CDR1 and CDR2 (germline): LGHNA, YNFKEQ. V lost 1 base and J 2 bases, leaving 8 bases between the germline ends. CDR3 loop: CASSQGSTQETQYF. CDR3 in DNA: TGTGCCAGCAGCCAAGGGTCAACACAAGAGACCCAGTACTTC.

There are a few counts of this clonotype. CDR3 region: CASSVGPDYEQYF. CDR3 nucleotide sequence: TGTGCCAGCAGCGTTGGACCGGATTACGAGCAGTACTTC. The chain links TRBV7-3 to TRBJ2-7; D gene unclear. Trimming took off 5 bases at V and 4 bases at J, with 12 bases between the two ends. This CDR3 spans 13 amino acids. CDR1 is SGHTA and CDR2 is FQGTGA in the germline V gene. Combining the CDR3 with reference TRBV7-3 and TRBJ2-7 gives the whole variable domain GAGVSQTPSNKVTEKGKYVELRCDPISGHTALYWYRQSLGQGPEFLIYFQGTGAADDSGLPNDRFFAVRPEGSVSTLKIQRTERGDSAVYLCASSVGPDYEQYFGPGTRLTVT.

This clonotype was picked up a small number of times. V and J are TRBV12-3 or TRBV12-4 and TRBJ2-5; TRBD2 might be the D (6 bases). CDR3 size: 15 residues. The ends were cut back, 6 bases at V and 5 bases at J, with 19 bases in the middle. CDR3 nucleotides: TGTGCCAGCAGAGCCGGAGGGATGGGAACCGAGACCCAGTACTTC. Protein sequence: CASRAGGMGTETQYF.

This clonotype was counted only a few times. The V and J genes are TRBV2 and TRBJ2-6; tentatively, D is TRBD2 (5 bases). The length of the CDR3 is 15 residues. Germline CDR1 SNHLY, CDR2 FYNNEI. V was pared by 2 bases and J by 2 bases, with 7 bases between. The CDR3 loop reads CASSERGTGANVLTF. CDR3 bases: TGTGCCAGCAGTGAAAGAGGGACTGGGGCCAACGTCCTGACTTTC.

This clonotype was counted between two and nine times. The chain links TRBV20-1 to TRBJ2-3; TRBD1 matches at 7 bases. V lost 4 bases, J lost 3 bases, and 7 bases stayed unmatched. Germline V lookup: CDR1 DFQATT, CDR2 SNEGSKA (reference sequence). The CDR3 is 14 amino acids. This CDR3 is CSAKRQGVTDTQYF. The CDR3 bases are TGCAGTGCTAAAAGACAGGGTGTGACAGATACGCAGTATTTT.

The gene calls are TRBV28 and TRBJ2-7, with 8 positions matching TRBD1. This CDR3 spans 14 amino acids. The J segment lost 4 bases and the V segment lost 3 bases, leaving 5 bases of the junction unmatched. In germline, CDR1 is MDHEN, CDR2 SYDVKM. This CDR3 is CASSFQTGVYEQYF. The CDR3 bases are TGTGCCAGCAGTTTTCAGACAGGGGTGTACGAGCAGTACTTC.

The CDR3 is CASSLGLPGGSEAFF. Written as DNA, the CDR3 is TGTGCCAGCAGCTTAGGCCTCCCGGGGGGCAGCGAAGCTTTCTTT. The chain couples TRBV13 to TRBJ1-1; TRBD1 might be the D (6 bases). The V gene's germline CDR1 is PRHDT and CDR2 FYEKMQ (reference sequence). CDR3 size: 15 residues. Trimming took 0 bases from V and 8 from J, leaving 16 bases between them.

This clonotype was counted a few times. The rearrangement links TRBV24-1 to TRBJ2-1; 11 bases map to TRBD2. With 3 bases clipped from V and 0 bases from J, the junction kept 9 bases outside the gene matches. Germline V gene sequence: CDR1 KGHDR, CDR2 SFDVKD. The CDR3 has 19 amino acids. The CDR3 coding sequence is TGTGCCACCAGTGATCCTACTAGCGGGAGTGCCAGCTCCTACAATGAGCAGTTCTTC. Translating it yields CATSDPTSGSASSYNEQFF.

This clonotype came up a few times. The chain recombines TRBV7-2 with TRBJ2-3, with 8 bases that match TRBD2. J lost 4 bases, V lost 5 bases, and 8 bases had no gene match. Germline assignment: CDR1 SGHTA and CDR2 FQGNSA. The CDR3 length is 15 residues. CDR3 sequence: CASSLGLAVADTQYF. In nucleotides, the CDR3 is TGTGCCAGCAGCCTAGGACTAGCCGTGGCAGATACGCAGTATTTT.

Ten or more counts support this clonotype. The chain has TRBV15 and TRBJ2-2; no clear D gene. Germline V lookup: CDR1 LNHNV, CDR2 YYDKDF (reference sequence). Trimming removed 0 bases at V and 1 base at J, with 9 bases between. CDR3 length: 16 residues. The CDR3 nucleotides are TGTGCCACCAGCAGAGATAAAGGAGTGAACACCGGGGAGCTGTTTTTT. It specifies CATSRDKGVNTGELFF.

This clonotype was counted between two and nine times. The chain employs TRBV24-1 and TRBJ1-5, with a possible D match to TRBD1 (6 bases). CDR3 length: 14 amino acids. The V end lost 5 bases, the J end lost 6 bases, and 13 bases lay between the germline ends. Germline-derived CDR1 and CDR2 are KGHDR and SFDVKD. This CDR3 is CATSAAGGTQPQHF. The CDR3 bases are TGTGCCACCAGTGCAGCCGGGGGCACTCAGCCCCAGCATTTT.

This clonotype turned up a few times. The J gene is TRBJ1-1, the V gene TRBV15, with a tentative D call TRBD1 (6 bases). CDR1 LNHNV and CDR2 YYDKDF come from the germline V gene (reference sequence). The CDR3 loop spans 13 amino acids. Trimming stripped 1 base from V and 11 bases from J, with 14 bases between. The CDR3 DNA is TGTGCCACCAGCAGAGGGCGGACAGAAGGGGCTTTCTTT. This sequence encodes CATSRGRTEGAFF.